This T cell receptor (beta chain) was found in a study of response to subunit inactivated influenza vaccine. TCRdb re-called the RT-PCR reads with MiXCR, one entry per CDR3 protein. The table lists around 570,000 distinct CDR3 sequences, about 11% of them singletons, with about 11% in the top ten. On this clonotype itself: Its antigen is unidentified.

General study findings and limits: With each seasonal influenza vaccination, the authors suggested, few new T cells are recruited.

These same data were also listed under a study on T cells expressing NK-cell markers. This second study says: Generation of TCR beta cDNA was performed by 5'RACE template switching incorporating UMIs. The sequencing cohort of eight donors included seven HCMV-seropositive individuals and one seronegative individual.

The starting material was PBMCs from blood, obtained on the day of vaccination. The sequence came from a man aged 45-65 years who received an inactivated influenza vaccine.

CDR3 in DNA: TGCGCCAGCAGCGAGGTGGGGGATACGCAGTATTTT. It encodes CASSEVGDTQYF. V gene TRBV5-1 combines with J gene TRBJ2-3; D unclear. V lost 4 bases, J lost 6 bases, and 9 bases lay in between. This CDR3 has 12 amino acids. In germline, CDR1 is SGHRS, CDR2 YFSETQ. Full variable domain (missing parts from reference TRBV5-1 and TRBJ2-3): KAGVTQTPRYLIKTRGQQVTLSCSPISGHRSVSWYQQTPGQGLQFLFEYFSETQRNKGNFPGRFSGRQFSNSRSEMNVSTLELGDSALYLCASSEVGDTQYFGPGTRLTVL.